This is a list of T cell receptor beta chains from one sample in a study of glioma-infiltrating T cells after dendritic cell vaccination. Sequencing used immunoSEQ multiplex PCR; TCRdb keeps in-frame clones, though not all of them. The sample holds 85,000 or so clones, less than 85% seen once. The source material was blood, sampled after dendritic cell vaccination. These receptors were obtained from a human donor with glioblastoma. Each CDR3 is given with its conserved first and last residue. Fields, in order: J gene, V gene, D gene, clone size, CDR3 DNA, CDR3 protein. A D gene is named only where the DNA matches it firmly. The listing skips clone size in some rows; elsewhere it reads once, few, many or a size class.

J: TRBJ1-2; V: TRBV27; D: -; size: once; DNA: TGTGCCAGCAGTTTATCGTATGTACAGTCCTATGGCTACACCTTC; CDR3: CASSLSYVQSYGYTF
J: TRBJ2-7; V: TRBV7-9; D: -; size: -; DNA: TGTGCCAGCAGCTCCAATGGAGGCTCCTACGAGCAGTACTTC; CDR3: CASSSNGGSYEQYF
J: TRBJ1-5; V: TRBV15; D: -; size: -; DNA: TGTGCCACCAGCATACCGGGTTCATGGCCCCAGCATTTT; CDR3: CATSIPGSWPQHF
J: TRBJ2-1; V: TRBV6-5; D: TRBD1; size: -; DNA: TGTGCCAGCAGTTACGTGAGACAGGGATACAATGAGCAGTTCTTC; CDR3: CASSYVRQGYNEQFF
J: TRBJ2-7; V: TRBV10-3; D: -; size: -; DNA: TGTGCCATATCGCCCCCGCCAGGGTCCCACGAGCAGTACTTC; CDR3: CAISPPPGSHEQYF
J: TRBJ1-2; V: TRBV5-4; D: -; size: -; DNA: TGTGCCAGCAGCTTGGCCCTGGAGTCGGGCTACACCTTC; CDR3: CASSLALESGYTF
J: TRBJ2-1; V: TRBV7-9; D: TRBD1; size: -; DNA: TGTGCCAGCAGCTTAGCGTGGGGACAGGGGTCGGAGCAGTTCTTC; CDR3: CASSLAWGQGSEQFF
J: TRBJ2-7; V: TRBV6-1; D: -; size: -; DNA: TGTGCCGCAGCACGGGGATCCTCCTACGAGCAGTACTTC; CDR3: CAAARGSSYEQYF
J: TRBJ1-1; V: TRBV15; D: TRBD1; size: -; DNA: TGTGCCACCAGTCCGGGACAGTACAAGGGAAACACTGAAGCTTTCTTT; CDR3: CATSPGQYKGNTEAFF
J: TRBJ1-3; V: TRBV6-4; D: -; size: few; DNA: TGTGCCAGCAGTGCCGGGTTTGGAAACACCATATATTTT; CDR3: CASSAGFGNTIYF
J: TRBJ2-1; V: TRBV10-3; D: -; size: -; DNA: TGTGCCATCAGTGAGTCGAGCATCGGAGACAATGAGCAGTTCTTC; CDR3: CAISESSIGDNEQFF
J: TRBJ1-2; V: TRBV6-1; D: TRBD1; size: -; DNA: TGTGCCGGAAGGACGACAGGGGTCTATGGCTACACCTTC; CDR3: CAGRTTGVYGYTF
J: TRBJ2-7; V: TRBV5-1; D: TRBD2; size: -; DNA: TGCGCCAGCAGCTTAGCGGGAGGGCTGTTCGTGGAGCAGTACTTC; CDR3: CASSLAGGLFVEQYF